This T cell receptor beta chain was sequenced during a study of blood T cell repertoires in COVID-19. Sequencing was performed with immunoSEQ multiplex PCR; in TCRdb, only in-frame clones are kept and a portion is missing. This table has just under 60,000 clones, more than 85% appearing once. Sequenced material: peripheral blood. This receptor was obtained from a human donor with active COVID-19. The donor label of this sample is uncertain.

CDR3 DNA: TGTGCCAGCGCATTAGGACTATCATCCGAGCAGTACTTC. Its translation is CASALGLSSEQYF. V is TRBV6-6 and J is TRBJ2-7; perhaps TRBD2 as D (6 bases). Trimming removed 8 bases at V and 6 bases at J, with 17 bases between. CDR1 is MNHNY and CDR2 is SVGAGI in the germline V gene (reference sequence). The CDR3 spans 13 residues.